The following is a TCR beta chain sequence with its context. The data belong to a study of cytomegalovirus exposure and HLA in healthy donors. The PCR contained 60 Vbeta and 13 Jbeta primers. The method was immunoSEQ multiplex PCR; TCRdb's version includes in-frame clones alone and lacks a portion of them. Of roughly 100,000 clones listed, approximately 71% are singletons. The specimen was PBMCs. This sequence originates from a male donor in good health and CMV-seropositive.

CDR3 DNA sequence: TGTGCCAGCAGTTGGGCCAGGTTGACAGATACGCAGTATTTT. It specifies CASSWARLTDTQYF. V and J are TRBV27 and TRBJ2-3; D is unclear. Germline CDR1 MNHEY, CDR2 SMNVEV (reference sequence). The CDR3 extends over 14 amino acids. V was shortened by 4 bases and J by 3 bases, with 11 bases between the two germline ends.